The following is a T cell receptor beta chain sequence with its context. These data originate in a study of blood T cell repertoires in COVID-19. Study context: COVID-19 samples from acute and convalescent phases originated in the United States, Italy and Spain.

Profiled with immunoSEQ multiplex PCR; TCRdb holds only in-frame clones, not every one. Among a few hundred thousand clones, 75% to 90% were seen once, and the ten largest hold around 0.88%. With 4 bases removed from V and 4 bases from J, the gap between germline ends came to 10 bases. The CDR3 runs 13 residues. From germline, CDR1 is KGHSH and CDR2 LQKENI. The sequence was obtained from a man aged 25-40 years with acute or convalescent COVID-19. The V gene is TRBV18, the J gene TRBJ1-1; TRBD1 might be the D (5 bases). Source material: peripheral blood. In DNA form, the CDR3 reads TGTGCCAGCTCACAGGGGAAAGGCACTGAAGCTTTCTTT. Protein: CASSQGKGTEAFF.